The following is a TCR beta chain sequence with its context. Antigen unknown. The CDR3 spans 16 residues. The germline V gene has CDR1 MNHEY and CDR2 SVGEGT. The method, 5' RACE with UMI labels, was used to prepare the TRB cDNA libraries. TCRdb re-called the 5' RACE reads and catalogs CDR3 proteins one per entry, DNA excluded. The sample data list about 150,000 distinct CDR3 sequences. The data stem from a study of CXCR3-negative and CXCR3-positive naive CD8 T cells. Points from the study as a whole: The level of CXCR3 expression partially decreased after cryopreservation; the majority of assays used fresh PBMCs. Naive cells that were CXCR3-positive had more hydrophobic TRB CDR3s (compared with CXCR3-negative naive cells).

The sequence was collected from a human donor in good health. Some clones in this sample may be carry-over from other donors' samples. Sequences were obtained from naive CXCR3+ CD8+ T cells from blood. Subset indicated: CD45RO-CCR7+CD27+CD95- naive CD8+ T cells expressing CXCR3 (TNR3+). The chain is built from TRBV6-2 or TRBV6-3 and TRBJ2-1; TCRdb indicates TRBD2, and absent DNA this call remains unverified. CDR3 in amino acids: CASSYSSTSGYNEQFF.